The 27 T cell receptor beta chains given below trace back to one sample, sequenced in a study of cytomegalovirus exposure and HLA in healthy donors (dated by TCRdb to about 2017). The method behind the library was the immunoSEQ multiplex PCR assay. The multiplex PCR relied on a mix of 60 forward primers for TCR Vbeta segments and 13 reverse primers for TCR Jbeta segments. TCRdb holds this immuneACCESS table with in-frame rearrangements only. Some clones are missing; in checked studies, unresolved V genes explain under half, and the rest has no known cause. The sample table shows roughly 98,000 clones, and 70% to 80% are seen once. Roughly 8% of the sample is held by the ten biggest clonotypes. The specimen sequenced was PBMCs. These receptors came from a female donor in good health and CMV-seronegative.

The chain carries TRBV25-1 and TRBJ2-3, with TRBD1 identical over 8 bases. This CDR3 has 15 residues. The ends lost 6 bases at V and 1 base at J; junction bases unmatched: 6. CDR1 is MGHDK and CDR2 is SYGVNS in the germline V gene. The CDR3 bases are TGTGCCAGCAGCCGACAGGGGCGTGGCACAGATACGCAGTATTTT. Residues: CASSRQGRGTDTQYF.

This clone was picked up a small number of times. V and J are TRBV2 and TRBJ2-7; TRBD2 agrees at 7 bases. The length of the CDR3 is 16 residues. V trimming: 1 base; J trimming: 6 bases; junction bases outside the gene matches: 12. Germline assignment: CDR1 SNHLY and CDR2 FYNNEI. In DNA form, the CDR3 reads TGTGCCAGCAGTGAAGATCCGGGGGGTTTGCCCGGCGAGCAGTACTTC. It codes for CASSEDPGGLPGEQYF.

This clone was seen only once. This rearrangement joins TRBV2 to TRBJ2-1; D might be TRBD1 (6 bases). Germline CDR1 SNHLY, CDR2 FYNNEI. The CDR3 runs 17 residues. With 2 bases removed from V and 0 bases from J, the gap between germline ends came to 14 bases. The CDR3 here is CASSENLGASSYNEQFF. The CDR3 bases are TGTGCCAGCAGTGAAAATCTGGGGGCTAGCTCCTACAATGAGCAGTTCTTC. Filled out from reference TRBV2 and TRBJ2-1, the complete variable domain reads EPEVTQTPSHQVTQMGQEVILRCVPISNHLYFYWYRQILGQKVEFLVSFYNNEISEKSEIFDDQFSVERPDGSNFTLKIRSTKLEDSAMYFCASSENLGASSYNEQFFGPGTRLTVL.

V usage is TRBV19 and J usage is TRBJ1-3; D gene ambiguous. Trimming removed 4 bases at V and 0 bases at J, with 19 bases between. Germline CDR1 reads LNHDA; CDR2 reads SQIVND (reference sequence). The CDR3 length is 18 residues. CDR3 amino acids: CASSTILGLGSSGNTIYF. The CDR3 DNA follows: TGTGCCAGTAGTACGATCCTAGGACTGGGAAGCTCTGGAAACACCATATATTTT.

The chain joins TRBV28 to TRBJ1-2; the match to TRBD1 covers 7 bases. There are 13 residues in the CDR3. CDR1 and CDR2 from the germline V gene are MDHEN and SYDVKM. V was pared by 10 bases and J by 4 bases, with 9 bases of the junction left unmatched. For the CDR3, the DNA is TGTGCCATCCTACTTCGGACAGGCTATGGCTACACCTTC. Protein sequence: CAILLRTGYGYTF.

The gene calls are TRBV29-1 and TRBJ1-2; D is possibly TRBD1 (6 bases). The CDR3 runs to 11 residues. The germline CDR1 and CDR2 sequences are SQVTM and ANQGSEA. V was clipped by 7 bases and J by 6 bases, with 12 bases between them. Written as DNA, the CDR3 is TGCAGCGGGATACAGGGAAATGGCTACACCTTC. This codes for CSGIQGNGYTF.

CDR3 residues: CASSEYRGRNTEAFF. CDR3 sequence (DNA): TGTGCCAGCAGTGAGTACAGGGGAAGGAACACTGAAGCTTTCTTT. V gene TRBV6-1 combines with J gene TRBJ1-1; 7 bases match TRBD1. The CDR3 length is 15 residues. The V segment lost 3 bases and the J segment 1 base; nucleotides outside the gene matches: 5. Germline V lookup: CDR1 MNHNS, CDR2 SASEGT.

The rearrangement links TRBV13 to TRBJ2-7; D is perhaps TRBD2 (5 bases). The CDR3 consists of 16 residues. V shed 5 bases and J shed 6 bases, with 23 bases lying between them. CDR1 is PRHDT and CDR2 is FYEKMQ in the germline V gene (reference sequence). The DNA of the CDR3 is TGTGCCAGCAGCGACGAAGGTGGCGGGCGCTTGGGCGAGCAGTACTTC. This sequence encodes CASSDEGGGRLGEQYF.

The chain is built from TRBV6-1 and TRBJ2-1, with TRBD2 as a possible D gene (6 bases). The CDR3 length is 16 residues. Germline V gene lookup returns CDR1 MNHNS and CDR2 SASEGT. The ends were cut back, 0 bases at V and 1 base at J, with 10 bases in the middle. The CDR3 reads CASSEALAKSYNEQFF. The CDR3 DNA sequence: TGTGCCAGCAGTGAAGCGCTAGCGAAATCCTACAATGAGCAGTTCTTC.

Here the CDR3 reads CASSASDRAPEKLFF. In nucleotides, the CDR3 is TGTGCCAGTAGTGCGTCGGACAGGGCTCCCGAAAAACTGTTTTTT. This chain joins TRBV19 and TRBJ1-4; 8 bases match TRBD1. In germline, CDR1 is LNHDA, CDR2 SQIVND (reference sequence). The junction had 10 bases not matched to a gene; V was cut back by 5 bases and J by 8 bases. The CDR3 extends over 15 amino acids.

The CDR3 region is CASSLEGPGLAGVNEQFF. CDR3 nucleotides: TGTGCCAGCAGCTTAGAAGGCCCGGGACTAGCGGGAGTCAATGAGCAGTTCTTC. The chain has TRBV7-2 and TRBJ2-1; 14 positions match TRBD2. CDR1 SGHTA and CDR2 FQGNSA come from the germline V gene. The CDR3 spans 18 residues. V shed 1 base and J 6 bases; nucleotides not matched to a gene: 8. Supplemented by reference TRBV7-2 and TRBJ2-1, the full variable domain reads GAGVSQSPSNKVTEKGKDVELRCDPISGHTALYWYRQSLGQGLEFLIYFQGNSAPDKSGLPSDRFSAERTGGSVSTLTIQRTQQEDSAVYLCASSLEGPGLAGVNEQFFGPGTRLTVL.

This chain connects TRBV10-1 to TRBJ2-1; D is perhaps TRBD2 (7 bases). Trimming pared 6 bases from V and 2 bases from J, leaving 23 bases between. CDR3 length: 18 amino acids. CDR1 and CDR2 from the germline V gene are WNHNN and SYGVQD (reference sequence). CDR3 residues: CASRLRTASGAAYNEQFF. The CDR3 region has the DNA TGCGCCAGCAGACTGAGGACAGCCAGCGGGGCTGCCTACAATGAGCAGTTCTTC.

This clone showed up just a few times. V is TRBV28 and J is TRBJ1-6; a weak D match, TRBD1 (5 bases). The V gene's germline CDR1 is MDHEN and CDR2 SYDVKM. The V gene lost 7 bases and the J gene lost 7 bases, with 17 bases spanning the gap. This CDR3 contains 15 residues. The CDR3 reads CASILTGTKNSPLHF. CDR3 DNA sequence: TGTGCCAGCATCCTTACCGGGACTAAGAATTCACCCCTCCACTTT.

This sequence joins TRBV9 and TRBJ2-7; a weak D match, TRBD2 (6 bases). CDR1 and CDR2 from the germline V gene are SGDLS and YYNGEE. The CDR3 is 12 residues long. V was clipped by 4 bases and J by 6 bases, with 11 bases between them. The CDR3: CASSSLAAEQYF. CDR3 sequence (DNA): TGTGCCAGCAGCTCTTTAGCGGCCGAGCAGTACTTC.

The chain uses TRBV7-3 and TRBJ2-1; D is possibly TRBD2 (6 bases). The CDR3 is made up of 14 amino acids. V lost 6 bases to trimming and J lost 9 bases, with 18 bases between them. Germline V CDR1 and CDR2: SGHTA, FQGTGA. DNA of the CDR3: TGTGCCAGCAGTGCCCTCGGGAGAGGGAGTGAGCAGTTCTTC. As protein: CASSALGRGSEQFF.

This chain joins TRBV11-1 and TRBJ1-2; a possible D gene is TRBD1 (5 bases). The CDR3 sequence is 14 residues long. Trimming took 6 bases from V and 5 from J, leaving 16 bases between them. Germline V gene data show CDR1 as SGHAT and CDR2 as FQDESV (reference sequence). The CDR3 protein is CASRPAPTGYGYTF. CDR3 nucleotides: TGTGCCAGCAGACCCGCGCCTACAGGATATGGCTACACCTTC.

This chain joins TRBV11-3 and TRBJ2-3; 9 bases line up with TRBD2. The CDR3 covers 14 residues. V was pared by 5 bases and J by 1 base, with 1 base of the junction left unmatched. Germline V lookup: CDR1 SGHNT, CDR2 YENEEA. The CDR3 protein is CASSRGGGTDTQYF. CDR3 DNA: TGTGCCAGCAGCCGCGGGGGGGGCACAGATACGCAGTATTTT.

This chain's CDR3 is CASRIQGIESPLHF. CDR3 nucleotides: TGTGCCAGCAGAATACAGGGGATAGAGTCACCCCTCCACTTT. The chain joins TRBV6-6 to TRBJ1-6, with 7 bases matching TRBD1. J was trimmed by 10 bases and V by 6 bases; bases with no gene match: 9. The V gene's germline CDR1 is MNHNY and CDR2 SVGAGI (reference sequence). This CDR3 comprises 14 residues.

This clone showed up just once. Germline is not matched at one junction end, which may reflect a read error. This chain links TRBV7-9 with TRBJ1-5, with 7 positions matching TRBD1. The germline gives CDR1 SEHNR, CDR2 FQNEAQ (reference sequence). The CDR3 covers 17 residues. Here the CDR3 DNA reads TGTTCCAGCAGCTTAGCGGCGACAGGGAAACTTAATCAGCCCCAGCATTTT. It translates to CSSSLAATGKLNQPQHF.

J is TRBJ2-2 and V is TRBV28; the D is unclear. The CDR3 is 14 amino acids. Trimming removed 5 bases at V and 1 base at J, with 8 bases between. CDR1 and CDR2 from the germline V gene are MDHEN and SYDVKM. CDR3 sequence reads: CASSLYLNTGELFF. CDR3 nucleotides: TGTGCCAGCAGTCTTTACTTGAACACCGGGGAGCTGTTTTTT.

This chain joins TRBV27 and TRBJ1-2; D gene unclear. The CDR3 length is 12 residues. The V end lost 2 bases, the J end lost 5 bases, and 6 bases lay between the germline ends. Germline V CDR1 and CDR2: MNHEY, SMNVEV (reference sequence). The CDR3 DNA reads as TGTGCCAGCAGTTTAGCGGGTTATGGCTACACCTTC. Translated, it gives CASSLAGYGYTF.

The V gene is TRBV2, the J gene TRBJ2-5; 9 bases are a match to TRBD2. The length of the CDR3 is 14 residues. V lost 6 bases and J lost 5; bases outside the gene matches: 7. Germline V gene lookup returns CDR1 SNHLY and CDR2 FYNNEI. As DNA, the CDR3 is TGTGCCAGCAGACCCGGGGCGGGGGGGGAGACCCAGTACTTC. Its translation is CASRPGAGGETQYF.

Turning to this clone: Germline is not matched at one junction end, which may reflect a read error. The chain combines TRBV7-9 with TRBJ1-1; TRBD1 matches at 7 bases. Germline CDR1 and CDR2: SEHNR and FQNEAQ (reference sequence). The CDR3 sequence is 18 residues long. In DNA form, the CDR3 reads TGTTCCAGCAGCTTACGGGCCTTGGGACAGAAAATGAACACTGAAGCTTTCTTT. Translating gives CSSSLRALGQKMNTEAFF.

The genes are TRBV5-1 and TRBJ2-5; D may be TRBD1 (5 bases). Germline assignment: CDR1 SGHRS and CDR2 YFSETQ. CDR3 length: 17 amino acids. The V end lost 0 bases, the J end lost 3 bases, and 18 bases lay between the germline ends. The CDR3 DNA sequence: TGCGCCAGCAGCTTGGTGTTTTTCAGGGCGGCGGAAGAGACCCAGTACTTC. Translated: CASSLVFFRAAEETQYF.

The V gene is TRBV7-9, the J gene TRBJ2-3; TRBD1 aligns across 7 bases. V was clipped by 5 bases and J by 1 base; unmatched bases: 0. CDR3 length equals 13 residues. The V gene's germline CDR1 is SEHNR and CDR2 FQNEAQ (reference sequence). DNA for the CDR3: TGTGCCAGCAGCCAGGGGGGCACAGATACGCAGTATTTT. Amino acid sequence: CASSQGGTDTQYF.

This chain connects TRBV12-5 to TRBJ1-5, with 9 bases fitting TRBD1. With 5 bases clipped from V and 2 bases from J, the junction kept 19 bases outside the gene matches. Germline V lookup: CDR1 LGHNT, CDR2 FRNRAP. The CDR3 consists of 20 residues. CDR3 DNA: TGTGCTAGTGGTCCAACCCCGACAGGGGGAGAGGTCGAGTGCAATCAGCCCCAGCATTTT. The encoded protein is CASGPTPTGGEVECNQPQHF.

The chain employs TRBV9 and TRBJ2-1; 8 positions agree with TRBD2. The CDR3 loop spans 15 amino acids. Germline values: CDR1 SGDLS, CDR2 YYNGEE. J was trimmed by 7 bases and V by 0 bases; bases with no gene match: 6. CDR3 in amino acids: CASSVVSGGRNEQFF. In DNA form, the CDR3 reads TGTGCCAGCAGCGTAGTCAGCGGGGGTAGAAATGAGCAGTTCTTC.